This T cell receptor beta chain emerged from a study of shared clonotypes between healthy human individuals. For the study at large: The plates for each donor numbered three CD4 naive, three CD4 memory, two CD8 naive and one CD8 memory.

The CDR3 is 16 amino acids. Germline CDR1 ENHRY, CDR2 SYGVKD. Trimming left V 2 bases short and J 7 bases short, with 18 bases between. Replicate PCRs from sorted subsets contained 200 ng DNA, which is some 32,000 T cell genomes. Clones were sequenced by immunoSEQ multiplex PCR, and TCRdb holds only the in-frame ones, with some missing. The sample records around 1.1 million clones, approximately 80% being singletons. The chain is built from TRBV10-3 and TRBJ1-5; no reliable D call. This clonotype was sampled from a man aged 18 to 30 in good health. Some clones in this sample may be carry-over from other donors' samples. The specimen was memory CD4+ T cells from PBMCs. Described subset: CD45RA-negative fraction. CDR3 nucleotides: TGTGCCATCAGTGAGCAAACGGCAGGATTGGGGCAGCCCCAGCATTTT. This gives the protein CAISEQTAGLGQPQHF.